This T cell receptor beta chain was profiled in a study of T cell responses to AZD1222 COVID-19 vaccine. The method was immunoSEQ multiplex PCR; TCRdb's version includes in-frame clones alone and lacks a portion of them. The data hold roughly 80,000 clones, with about nine tenths observed a single time. CDR1 and CDR2 (germline): LNHNV, YYDKDF (reference sequence). The CDR3 loop spans 13 amino acids. V was trimmed by 5 bases and J by 6 bases, leaving 11 bases between them. The V call is TRBV15, the J call TRBJ1-5; D unclear. The TCR sequence derives from an adult who received the AZD1222 COVID-19 vaccine. The sample in question was peripheral blood, obtained 28 days after the second AZD1222 dose. The CDR3 loop is CATSVEGGQPQHF. Here the CDR3 DNA reads TGTGCCACCAGCGTCGAGGGCGGTCAGCCCCAGCATTTT.